This TCR beta chain was sequenced for a study of blood T cell repertoires in COVID-19. Study background: Some COVID-19 samples were acute and others convalescent; all came from the United States, Italy and Spain. T cells, B-cell-depleted T cells, or PBMCs supplied cDNA or gDNA.

This clone was detected only a few times. In the original workflow: Scientists estimated how many nucleated cells there were by amplifying reference gene primers. Produced via immunoSEQ multiplex PCR; TCRdb's table is partial and in-frame only. That table gives V, J and clone size, and the DNA gave D and trimming. Of approximately 270,000 clones in the sample, roughly 91% were seen once. This CDR3 contains 14 residues. The V gene lost 7 bases and the J gene lost 3 bases, with 15 bases spanning the gap. Per the germline V gene, CDR1 is MNHEY and CDR2 is SVGAGI. This TCR came from a man between 25 and 39 years old with acute or convalescent COVID-19. The chain recombines TRBV6-5 with TRBJ1-1; D ambiguous. The material sequenced was peripheral blood. Written as DNA, the CDR3 is TGTGCCAGCATCGGGATGGGGTACGACACTGAAGCTTTCTTT. This codes for CASIGMGYDTEAFF.